The 19 T cell receptor beta chains in this list originate from one sample, sequenced in a study of cytomegalovirus exposure and HLA in healthy donors. Use of 60 Vbeta and 13 Jbeta primers characterized the PCR. Only in-frame clones appear in the TCRdb table, and some are missing; sequencing was by immunoSEQ multiplex PCR. The sample table includes some 96,000 clones. Sample: PBMCs. The receptors were gathered from a woman aged 30 to 39 in good health and CMV-seronegative.

CDR3 residues: CASSLSIRTGYTF. The CDR3 region has the DNA TGTGCCAGCAGTTTATCGATCCGGACAGGCTACACCTTC. V is TRBV27 and J is TRBJ1-2; TRBD1 might be the D (5 bases). The V and J ends lost 0 bases and 8 bases respectively, with 10 bases between them. Germline V lookup: CDR1 MNHEY, CDR2 SMNVEV (reference sequence). The CDR3 runs 13 residues.

The chain employs TRBV6-5 and TRBJ1-5; tentatively, D is TRBD1 (5 bases). CDR3 length: 15 amino acids. Trimming took 6 bases from V and 0 from J, leaving 12 bases between them. Germline V CDR1 and CDR2: MNHEY, SVGAGI. CDR3 sequence reads: CASRRDVYSNQPQHF. Written as DNA, the CDR3 is TGTGCCAGCAGGCGGGACGTATATAGCAATCAGCCCCAGCATTTT.

The J gene is TRBJ1-4, the V gene TRBV7-8, with TRBD1 identical over 8 bases. This CDR3 contains 16 residues. Germline CDR1 is SGHVS and CDR2 is FQNEAQ. The J segment lost 7 bases and the V segment lost 4 bases, leaving 11 bases of the junction unmatched. The CDR3 DNA follows: TGTGCCAGCAGCTGGGGGACAGGCGGGAAGGGTGAAAAACTGTTTTTT. It is translated as CASSWGTGGKGEKLFF. The whole variable domain, remainder taken from reference TRBV7-8 and TRBJ1-4, is GAGVSQSPRYKVAKRGQDVALRCDPISGHVSLFWYQQALGQGPEFLTYFQNEAQLDKSGLPSDRFFAERPEGSVSTLKIQRTQQEDSAVYLCASSWGTGGKGEKLFFGSGTQLSVL.

The chain has TRBV6-1 and TRBJ2-6, with 11 bases lining up with TRBD1. Germline CDR1 MNHNS, CDR2 SASEGT. The CDR3 consists of 18 residues. V lost 2 bases and J lost 4; bases outside the gene matches: 7. The CDR3 region has the DNA TGTGCCAGCAGTGAAATCTGGACAGGGGGCACGGGGGCCAACGTCCTGACTTTC. Its protein product is CASSEIWTGGTGANVLTF.

A word on this clone: An end of the junction differs from the germline gene, which may be a read error. The rearrangement uses TRBV7-7 and TRBJ2-7; D might be TRBD1 (6 bases). The CDR3 is made up of 14 amino acids. Germline CDR1 is SSHAT and CDR2 is FNYEAQ (reference sequence). CDR3 amino acids: CASSLRAGVNEQYF. The CDR3 DNA reads TGTGCTAGCAGCTTAAGGGCAGGGGTTAACGAGCAGTACTTC.

This sequence joins TRBV20-1 and TRBJ2-3; D unresolved. With 0 bases removed from V and 6 bases from J, the gap between germline ends came to 4 bases. The CDR3 runs to 11 residues. Germline CDR1 DFQATT, CDR2 SNEGSKA (reference sequence). CDR3 loop: CSARDLDTQYF. CDR3 DNA sequence: TGCAGTGCTAGAGATCTGGATACGCAGTATTTT.

The chain uses TRBV20-1 and TRBJ2-2; no firm D call. Germline CDR1 reads DFQATT; CDR2 reads SNEGSKA (reference sequence). Trimming pared 1 base from V and 6 bases from J, leaving 3 bases between. CDR3 length equals 11 residues. This CDR3 reads CSARVAGELFF. CDR3 bases: TGCAGTGCTAGAGTCGCCGGGGAGCTGTTTTTT.

The chain has TRBV7-9 and TRBJ2-7, with 8 bases that match TRBD1. Germline trimming cut 5 bases from V and 7 bases from J; bases unmatched to any gene: 13. Germline CDR1 is SEHNR and CDR2 is FQNEAQ (reference sequence). The CDR3 runs to 15 residues. CDR3 region: CASSPPGQGAYEQYF. The CDR3 nucleotides are TGTGCCAGCAGCCCCCCGGGGCAGGGGGCGTATGAGCAGTACTTC.

The chain joins TRBV4-1 to TRBJ2-7; maybe TRBD2 (5 bases). The germline CDR1 and CDR2 sequences are MGHRA and YSYEKL. Trimming left V 1 base short and J 2 bases short, with 9 bases between. CDR3 length: 14 amino acids. The DNA of the CDR3 is TGCGCCAGCAGCCAAGGTTCGGGGACCTACGAGCAGTACTTC. Protein: CASSQGSGTYEQYF.

The chain is built from TRBV5-4 and TRBJ2-5; a weak D match, TRBD2 (6 bases). The J call may be incorrect, as the DNA end agrees better with TRBJ2-7. The V gene's germline CDR1 is SGHNT and CDR2 YYREEE (reference sequence). CDR3 length equals 14 residues. CDR3 DNA: TGTGCCAGCAGCTTGGGGTCAGGGACTTACGAGCAGTACTTC. It is translated as CASSLGSGTYEQYF.

J is TRBJ2-7 and V is TRBV12-1; TRBD2, as called in the table, went unchecked against the DNA. TRBV12-1 is a listed pseudogene. This CDR3 spans 13 amino acids. CDR3 in DNA: TGTGCCAGCAGCCCCCCCGTCGCCTACGAGCAGTACTTC. It codes for CASSPPVAYEQYF.

This chain connects TRBV7-2 to TRBJ1-2; unclear D gene. Deletions cut 0 bases from V and 7 bases from J, with 9 bases between. This CDR3 spans 13 amino acids. Germline V gene lookup returns CDR1 SGHTA and CDR2 FQGNSA. The CDR3 sequence: CASSLAPAGGYTF. CDR3 nucleotides: TGTGCCAGCAGCTTAGCCCCCGCGGGTGGCTACACCTTC. Full variable domain (remainder filled in from reference TRBV7-2 and TRBJ1-2): GAGVSQSPSNKVTEKGKDVELRCDPISGHTALYWYRQSLGQGLEFLIYFQGNSAPDKSGLPSDRFSAERTGGSVSTLTIQRTQQEDSAVYLCASSLAPAGGYTFGSGTRLTVV.

This sequence joins TRBV6-1 and TRBJ1-3, with TRBD1 as a possible D gene (5 bases). The germline gives CDR1 MNHNS, CDR2 SASEGT. Between the trimmed V and J ends, which lost 6 bases and 4 bases, there was a span of 10 bases. The CDR3 spans 13 residues. As DNA, the CDR3 is TGTGCCAGCAGCCCAGGGATCGGAAACACCATATATTTT. Encoded protein: CASSPGIGNTIYF.

This chain joins TRBV4-2 and TRBJ2-1; 8 bases are shared with TRBD2. V shed 0 bases and J 4 bases; nucleotides not matched to a gene: 8. The CDR3 length is 17 residues. The germline V gene has CDR1 LGHNA and CDR2 YNFKEQ. CDR3 sequence: CASSQEIYGGVYNEQFF. The CDR3 bases are TGTGCCAGCAGCCAAGAGATCTACGGGGGGGTGTACAATGAGCAGTTCTTC.

The chain is built from TRBV19 and TRBJ1-4, with TRBD1 identical over 7 bases. The CDR3 is 17 amino acids. Looked up from germline, CDR1 is LNHDA and CDR2 is SQIVND (reference sequence). The V and J ends lost 4 bases and 0 bases, in that order; junction bases with no gene match: 8. This CDR3 reads CASSRGQNLATNEKLFF. As DNA, the CDR3 is TGTGCCAGTAGTAGGGGACAGAACCTGGCAACTAATGAAAAACTGTTTTTT.

The chain joins TRBV6-6 to TRBJ1-1; TRBD1 aligns across 8 bases. The CDR3 extends over 13 amino acids. From germline, CDR1 is MNHNY and CDR2 SVGAGI (reference sequence). J was trimmed by 3 bases and V by 6 bases; bases with no gene match: 3. CDR3 residues: CASSPTGDTEAFF. Here the CDR3 DNA reads TGTGCCAGCAGCCCGACAGGGGACACTGAAGCTTTCTTT.

The genes are TRBV19 and TRBJ1-2, with a weak D call TRBD1 (5 bases). Germline CDR1 is LNHDA and CDR2 is SQIVND (reference sequence). The V gene lost 11 bases and the J gene lost 6 bases, with 22 bases spanning the gap. The CDR3 is 14 amino acids. DNA for the CDR3: TGTGCCGCAGGCGGGGCGAAACTCCTCCATGGCTACACCTTC. This sequence encodes CAAGGAKLLHGYTF.

The genes are TRBV5-1 and TRBJ1-2, with D maybe TRBD1 (5 bases). Per germline, CDR1 SGHRS and CDR2 YFSETQ. This CDR3 comprises 14 residues. Trimming took 0 bases from V and 4 from J, leaving 10 bases between them. The CDR3 DNA reads TGCGCCAGCAGCTTGGACCCGGGACTCTATGGCTACACCTTC. Protein sequence: CASSLDPGLYGYTF.

The chain recombines TRBV9 with TRBJ2-3, with 11 bases aligning to TRBD2. This CDR3 is 19 amino acids long. V lost 3 bases and J lost 3; bases outside the gene matches: 15. Germline V CDR1 and CDR2: SGDLS, YYNGEE. The CDR3 region has the DNA TGTGCCAGCAGCGCCTCCCAAATAACTAGCGGGAGCTTGACAGATACGCAGTATTTT. Translating it yields CASSASQITSGSLTDTQYF.